In its sample, the clone carrying this TCR beta chain was seen once. The antigen remains unidentified. This sample stems from a study of cytomegalovirus exposure and HLA in healthy donors. Overall study context: An earlier analysis found fewer than 140 million unique TCR beta sequences from 150 million to 200 million T cells.

General study results and limits: The authors excluded some V segments, including TRBV6-2 and TRBV6-3, as indistinguishable.

The PCR contained 60 Vbeta and 13 Jbeta primers. Using immunoSEQ multiplex PCR, the repertoire was profiled, and TCRdb retains in-frame clones only, with some absent. The sample comprises about 130,000 clones, roughly 80% of which are singletons, and more than 8% rests with the top ten. Germline V gene data show CDR1 as MDHEN and CDR2 as SYDVKM. This CDR3 region has 15 residues. V dropped 6 bases and J dropped 6; count of bases not matched to a gene: 11. The sequenced sample was PBMCs. The rearrangement uses TRBV28 and TRBJ2-1; 7 bases match TRBD1. The TCR sequence derives from a man aged 30-40 years in good health and CMV-seropositive. The CDR3 DNA is TGTGCCAGCAGCGCTCCAACAGGGGAAGTCAATGAGCAGTTCTTC. It encodes CASSAPTGEVNEQFF.